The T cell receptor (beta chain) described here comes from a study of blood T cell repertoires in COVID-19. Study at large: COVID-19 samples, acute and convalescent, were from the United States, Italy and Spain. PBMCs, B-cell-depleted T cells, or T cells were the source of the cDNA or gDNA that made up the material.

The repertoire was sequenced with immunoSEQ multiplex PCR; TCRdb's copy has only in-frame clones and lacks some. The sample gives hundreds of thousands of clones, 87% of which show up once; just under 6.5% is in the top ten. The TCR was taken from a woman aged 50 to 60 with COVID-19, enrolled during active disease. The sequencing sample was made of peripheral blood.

The CDR3 reads CASSASGTEKTMGYTF. In DNA, the CDR3 is TGCGCCAGCAGTGCCTCCGGGACAGAGAAGACTATGGGCTACACCTTC. The J gene is TRBJ1-2, the V gene TRBV10-1, with TRBD1 identical over 7 bases. In germline, CDR1 is WNHNN, CDR2 SYGVQD (reference sequence). The trim removed 4 bases at V and 8 bases at J, leaving 16 bases unmatched. The CDR3 extends over 16 amino acids.